Listed below are T cell receptor beta chains from one sample, sequenced in a study of blood T cell repertoires in COVID-19. The repertoire was sequenced with immunoSEQ multiplex PCR; TCRdb's copy has only in-frame clones and lacks some. The sample holds some 190,000 clones; around nine tenths are singletons and the top ten take roughly 6.2%. The sequencing input was peripheral blood. The receptor source for this set is a woman aged 40-49 years who had recovered from COVID-19. The CDR3 runs from the conserved cysteine through the conserved F or W. D genes are given only for firm matches. Size is stated for part of the rows, as once, few or many counts, or as a class when the clone is expanded.

>TRBJ2-7|few|TRBV24-1|NA
CASSQGSYEQYF
TGTGCCTCTTCTCAGGGCTCCTACGAGCAGTACTTC
>TRBJ2-1|NA|TRBV4-1|TRBD2
CASSQGTSGSGYEQFF
TGCGCCAGCAGCCAAGGGACTAGCGGGAGTGGCTATGAGCAGTTCTTC
>TRBJ2-7|NA|TRBV6-5|TRBD2
CASSYGLAGVYEQYF
TGTGCCAGCAGTTATGGACTAGCGGGAGTCTACGAGCAGTACTTC
>TRBJ2-7|few|TRBV10-3|NA
CAISARGAYEQYF
TGTGCCATCAGTGCCAGGGGGGCCTACGAGCAGTACTTC
>TRBJ2-7|NA|TRBV15|TRBD2
CATSRGVREGQYEQYF
TGTGCCACCAGCAGAGGGGTGCGGGAGGGCCAGTACGAGCAGTACTTC
>TRBJ1-2|NA|TRBV19|NA
CASKVTNYGYTF
TGTGCCAGTAAAGTGACAAACTATGGCTACACCTTC
>TRBJ1-1|NA|TRBV20-1|NA
CSARFEVEAFF
TGCAGTGCTAGATTTGAGGTAGAAGCTTTCTTT
>TRBJ1-4|NA|TRBV28|TRBD1
CASSRPSGTEKLNQKLFF
TGTGCCAGCAGTCGTCCCTCCGGGACAGAGAAGCTCAATCAAAAACTGTTTTTT
>TRBJ2-7|once|TRBV14|NA
CASSQYSWQYF
TGTGCCAGCAGCCAATATTCCTGGCAGTACTTC
>TRBJ1-2|once|TRBV24-1|TRBD1
CATSDIGQGAWGYTF
TGTGCCACCAGTGATATAGGACAGGGCGCTTGGGGCTACACCTTC
>TRBJ1-6|NA|TRBV7-8|NA
CASSLISGPSPLHF
TGTGCCAGCAGCTTAATATCCGGTCCTTCACCCCTCCACTTT
>TRBJ2-7|NA|TRBV28|NA
CASSLTGEQYF
TGTGCCAGCAGTTTAACGGGGGAGCAGTACTTC
>TRBJ1-5|NA|TRBV29-1|TRBD1
CSVRTGFQPQHF
TGCAGCGTCAGGACAGGGTTTCAGCCCCAGCATTTT
>TRBJ2-2|NA|TRBV2|TRBD1
CASSETGTGFGELFF
TGTGCCAGCAGTGAAACCGGGACAGGGTTCGGGGAGCTGTTTTTT
>TRBJ1-5|NA|TRBV6-1|NA
CASSEAGPRFYQHF
TGTGCCAGCAGTGAAGCGGGGCCGCGCTTTTACCAGCATTTT
>TRBJ2-1|NA|TRBV15|NA
CATGGGTAYNEQFF
TGTGCCACCGGAGGCGGGACAGCCTACAATGAGCAGTTCTTC
>TRBJ2-1|NA|TRBV2|NA
CASSVDSISEQFF
TGTGCCAGCAGTGTGGACAGTATCAGTGAGCAGTTCTTC
>TRBJ2-7|NA|TRBV5-5|NA
CASIRGIEQYF
TGTGCCAGCATAAGAGGGATTGAGCAGTACTTC
>TRBJ2-6|once|TRBV7-2|NA
CASSFLGSGANVLTF
TGTGCCAGCAGCTTTCTCGGCTCTGGGGCCAACGTCCTGACTTTC
>TRBJ2-7|NA|TRBV6-6|TRBD1
CASSSPGQGIYEQYF
TGTGCCAGCAGTTCCCCGGGACAGGGAATCTACGAGCAGTACTTC
>TRBJ2-5|NA|TRBV18|NA
CASSPPGTSKETQYF
TGTGCCAGCTCACCGCCCGGGACAAGCAAAGAGACCCAGTACTTC
>TRBJ2-7|NA|TRBV3-1/TRBV3-2|NA
CASSGVGATYEQYF
TGTGCCAGCTCCGGGGTGGGCGCTACCTACGAGCAGTACTTC
>TRBJ1-2|NA|TRBV28|NA
CALEDSLSGYGYTF
TGTGCCTTGGAAGACAGCCTCTCTGGGTATGGCTACACCTTC
>TRBJ1-5|NA|TRBV7-6|TRBD1
CASSPAQGKGQPQHF
TGTGCCAGCAGCCCCGCACAGGGGAAAGGCCAGCCCCAGCATTTT
>TRBJ2-7|once|TRBV11-2|TRBD2
CASSLPYGGSVHEQYF
TGTGCCAGCAGCCTACCGTATGGCGGGAGTGTCCACGAGCAGTACTTC
>TRBJ1-1|once|TRBV7-9|NA
CASSLDRNTEAFF
TGTGCCAGCAGCTTAGACAGGAACACTGAAGCTTTCTTT
>TRBJ1-5|NA|TRBV6-1|NA
CASSDAMFANSNQPQHF
TGTGCCAGCAGTGATGCGATGTTCGCGAATAGCAATCAGCCCCAGCATTTT
>TRBJ1-4|NA|TRBV19|TRBD1
CASSIDPPGTGQVANEKLFF
TGTGCCAGTAGTATAGATCCTCCCGGGACAGGGCAAGTGGCTAATGAAAAACTGTTTTTT
>TRBJ2-5|NA|TRBV18|NA
CASSPPGDPTTQYF
TGTGCCAGCTCTCCGCCCGGAGACCCGACGACCCAGTACTTC
>TRBJ1-6|NA|TRBV28|NA
CASSFTYSPLHF
TGTGCCAGCAGTTTCACTTATTCACCCCTCCACTTT
>TRBJ2-7|NA|TRBV28|NA
CASKLDYRYEQYF
TGTGCCAGTAAACTGGACTACCGCTACGAGCAGTACTTC
>TRBJ2-7|NA|TRBV7-6|TRBD2
CASSLERLAGIDEQYF
TGTGCCAGCAGCCTTGAACGACTAGCGGGAATAGACGAGCAGTACTTC
>TRBJ2-7|NA|TRBV6-1|NA
CASSEGRGGKYEQYF
TGTGCCAGCAGTGAAGGGCGCGGAGGGAAATACGAGCAGTACTTC